These T cell receptor beta chains were read from a single sample in a study of cytomegalovirus exposure and HLA in healthy donors. Sequencing used immunoSEQ multiplex PCR; TCRdb keeps in-frame clones, though not all of them. The sample carries around 150,000 clones, over 70% recorded once. The sequenced sample consisted of PBMCs. The source of these receptors is a man aged 25-45 years in good health and CMV-seronegative. Both conserved end residues are part of each CDR3. D genes are given only for firm matches. Clone size, where shown, is once, few, many, or a class for clones that have expanded.

j_call v_call d_call clone_size cdr3_aa cdr3_nt
TRBJ1-2 TRBV7-9 . . CASSLEFQDSYGYTF TGTGCCAGCAGCTTAGAGTTTCAGGACAGCTATGGCTACACCTTC
TRBJ2-5 TRBV11-2 TRBD2 . CASTPGRGVETQYF TGTGCCAGCACCCCTGGGCGGGGGGTAGAGACCCAGTACTTC
TRBJ1-1 TRBV7-2 . . CASSLSGITEAFF TGTGCCAGCAGCTTGTCGGGGATCACTGAAGCTTTCTTT
TRBJ2-1 TRBV7-2 TRBD2 . CASSWAAGEYNEQFF TGTGCCAGCAGCTGGGCGGCGGGGGAGTACAATGAGCAGTTCTTC
TRBJ2-1 TRBV6-5 TRBD1 once CASSYGIPGTGSEQFF TGTGCCAGCAGTTACGGGATTCCCGGGACAGGGAGTGAGCAGTTCTTC
TRBJ1-5 TRBV30 . once CAWSGFQGNNQPQHF TGTGCCTGGAGTGGCTTCCAGGGAAACAATCAGCCCCAGCATTTT
TRBJ1-1 TRBV28 . . CASSSYLRRWKAFF TGTGCCAGCAGCAGCTACCTCCGGAGGTGGAAAGCTTTCTTT
TRBJ1-2 TRBV13 . . CASSLGLGLSSGYTF TGTGCCAGCAGCTTAGGCCTGGGGCTTTCCAGTGGCTACACCTTC
TRBJ1-3 TRBV19 . . CASSRSRDTIYF TGTGCCAGTAGTCGGTCCCGCGACACCATATATTTT
TRBJ2-1 TRBV5-1 . few CASSLATDYNEQFF TGCGCCAGCAGCTTGGCCACAGATTACAATGAGCAGTTCTTC
TRBJ1-2 TRBV11-2 TRBD1 . CASSSLGQSNYGYTF TGTGCCAGCAGCTCTCTGGGACAGTCTAATTATGGCTACACCTTC
TRBJ1-5 TRBV28 . . CASRLSGGISNQPQHF TGTGCCAGCAGACTCAGCGGGGGGATTAGCAATCAGCCCCAGCATTTT
TRBJ2-1 TRBV19 TRBD1 few CASSIYTGTGDNEQFF TGTGCCAGTAGTATCTACACCGGGACAGGGGACAATGAGCAGTTCTTC
TRBJ2-5 TRBV7-9 TRBD1 . CASSSQGHETQYF TGTGCCAGCAGCTCACAGGGGCACGAGACCCAGTACTTC
TRBJ1-4 TRBV5-4 TRBD1 . CASSKQGASEKLFF TGTGCCAGCAGCAAACAGGGGGCTAGTGAAAAACTGTTTTTT
TRBJ1-2 TRBV14 TRBD1 . CASKRDRLSAGGYTF TGTGCCAGCAAGAGGGACAGACTTTCGGCGGGTGGCTACACCTTC
TRBJ2-7 TRBV5-1 TRBD1 once CASSPTRTGTIYEQYF TGCGCCAGCAGCCCGACCCGGACAGGGACCATCTACGAGCAGTACTTC
TRBJ2-2 TRBV19 TRBD2 . CASSPLLAGKTGELFF TGTGCCAGTAGTCCACTACTAGCGGGGAAAACCGGGGAGCTGTTTTTT
TRBJ1-4 TRBV5-1 TRBD1 . CASSGGTGPPNEKLFF TGCGCCAGCAGCGGCGGGACAGGGCCGCCGAATGAAAAACTGTTTTTT
TRBJ1-3 TRBV7-8 . few CASSLTGNTIYF TGTGCCAGCAGCCTAACGGGGAACACCATATATTTT
TRBJ1-4 TRBV10-3 . . CAISESRGSEKLFF TGTGCCATCAGTGAGTCCAGGGGAAGTGAAAAACTGTTTTTT
TRBJ1-4 TRBV2 TRBD1 . CASSAGQGGYEKLFF TGTGCCAGCTCAGCCGGACAGGGGGGATATGAAAAACTGTTTTTT
TRBJ2-7 TRBV6-1 TRBD2 . CASSEALAGGGEQYF TGTGCCAGCAGTGAAGCGCTTGCGGGAGGGGGGGAGCAGTACTTC
TRBJ2-1 TRBV6-5 . . CASSYTGTWRGNEQFF TGTGCCAGCAGTTACACCGGGACCTGGAGGGGCAATGAGCAGTTCTTC
TRBJ1-6 TRBV30 TRBD1 . CACRQGSSYNSPLHF TGTGCCTGCCGACAGGGGAGCTCCTATAATTCACCCCTCCACTTT
TRBJ2-1 TRBV28 . . CASSLRASWSSYNEQFF TGTGCCAGCAGTTTAAGGGCTAGCTGGAGCTCCTACAATGAGCAGTTCTTC
TRBJ2-1 TRBV15 . . CATSRDRNRVSFF TGTGCCACCAGCAGAGATAGGAACAGGGTGTCGTTCTTC
TRBJ1-6 TRBV2 TRBD1 . CASSELGQERSPLHF TGTGCCAGCAGTGAACTGGGACAGGAGCGGTCACCCCTCCACTTT
TRBJ2-3 TRBV6-5 . . CASSYRGTDTQYF TGTGCCAGCAGTTACCGGGGCACAGATACGCAGTATTTT
TRBJ2-2 TRBV9 TRBD1 . CASSARGQLNTGELFF TGTGCCAGCAGCGCCAGGGGGCAGCTTAACACCGGGGAGCTGTTTTTT
TRBJ2-7 TRBV7-6 . . CASSSLADPPGDEQYF TGTGCCAGCAGCTCCTTAGCGGACCCTCCCGGGGACGAGCAGTACTTC
TRBJ2-7 TRBV18 TRBD1 few CASSRGTSTGGSRYEQYF TGTGCCAGCTCAAGGGGGACGTCCACAGGGGGCAGTCGATACGAGCAGTACTTC
TRBJ1-1 TRBV6-1 . . CASSKSTLGNTEAFF TGTGCCAGCAGTAAGTCGACTTTGGGGAACACTGAAGCTTTCTTT
TRBJ2-5 TRBV7-9 . . CASSPQGARETQYF TGTGCCAGCAGCCCCCAAGGGGCCAGGGAGACCCAGTACTTC
TRBJ1-2 TRBV27 . . CASRTITGGGVYGYTF TGTGCCAGCAGAACAATTACTGGAGGTGGGGTCTATGGCTACACCTTC
TRBJ2-3 TRBV9 TRBD2 . CASSTSGGPSTQYF TGTGCCAGCAGCACAAGCGGGGGACCCAGTACGCAGTATTTT
TRBJ1-2 TRBV2 TRBD1 . CASSETGVIGYTF TGTGCCAGCAGTGAAACAGGGGTGATTGGCTACACCTTC